The rows below give T cell receptor beta chains drawn from one sample of a study of blood T cells in healthy people across ages. TCRdb reprocessed the 5' RACE reads via MiXCR and lists one record per CDR3 protein. The sample holds around 1,600,000 distinct CDR3 sequences, roughly 43% seen once. Source material: blood. The receptors here all came from a young woman in good health. The CDR3 runs from the conserved cysteine through the conserved F or W. A D gene is named only where the DNA matches it firmly.

d_call j_call v_call cdr3_aa
. TRBJ1-6 TRBV4-3 CASSQASGGLTPLHF
. TRBJ2-3 TRBV7-8 CASSLWDTASTDTQYF
. TRBJ2-5 TRBV12-3/TRBV12-4 CASSLHNGREQYF
. TRBJ2-1 TRBV7-9 CASRPPYDNEQFF
. TRBJ1-3 TRBV25-1 CASSDPSGSGNTIYF
. TRBJ2-7 TRBV20-1 CSAGNWASSYNEQYF
TRBD1 TRBJ2-7 TRBV5-4 CASSLAVGQQAYEQYF
. TRBJ1-2 TRBV6-1 CASSEGPFYGYTF
. . TRBV20-1 CSAHRSSYNEQYF
. TRBJ2-6 TRBV28 CASSVGRANVLTF
. . TRBV12-3/TRBV12-4 CASSFWQGADEQYF
. TRBJ2-3 TRBV11-3 CASSPDGVTNTQYF
TRBD1 TRBJ1-2 TRBV7-2 CASSFRRTGKNYGYTF
. TRBJ2-5 TRBV7-2 CASSLGGTVREQYF
. TRBJ2-1 TRBV10-3 CATGTRGTYNEQFF
. TRBJ1-5 TRBV9 CASNQGGNQPQHF
. TRBJ2-1 TRBV7-2 CASSFGGNIDEQFF
. TRBJ1-1 TRBV20-1 CSARGISTEAFF
TRBD1 TRBJ1-2 TRBV7-2 CASSLDGQGVLWGYTF
TRBD2 TRBJ2-7 TRBV10-3 CAIRGTSGSNYEQYF
. TRBJ2-1 TRBV19 CASSIGTRNNEQFF
. TRBJ1-1 TRBV5-1 CASSMYSNTEAFF
. TRBJ2-5 TRBV2 CASSEFSEQETQYF
TRBD1 TRBJ1-4 TRBV25-1 CASSDPWTGEKLFF
TRBD1 TRBJ2-5 TRBV28 CASSLDRGAQNEQYF
. TRBJ2-1 TRBV7-2 CASSRTGTGGFNEQFF
. TRBJ1-2 TRBV6-5 CASWGSDDYGYTF
TRBD2 TRBJ2-7 TRBV27 CASSLSGFSYEQYF
. TRBJ2-7 TRBV4-3 CASSQEGGRLRPYEQYF
. TRBJ2-2 TRBV7-3 CASSLRPADNTGELFF
TRBD1 TRBJ2-2 TRBV9 CASRGQGNVGELFF
TRBD2 TRBJ2-1 TRBV5-1 CASSLAGVWDEQFF
. TRBJ1-2 TRBV11-2 CASSSTFEGALYHGYTF
. TRBJ2-3 TRBV21-1 CASTILAGGERHTDTQYF
TRBD2 TRBJ2-7 TRBV9 CASSETSGGPGYEQYF
. TRBJ2-3 TRBV20-1 CSARAWESDTQYF
. TRBJ1-4 TRBV14 CASSQEGIRYEKLFF
. TRBJ2-5 TRBV20-1 CSAFWLGRGYNEQYF
. TRBJ2-5 TRBV12-3/TRBV12-4 CASSFGWVRMQETQYF
. TRBJ2-7 TRBV20-1 CSAIGGHEQYF
. TRBJ2-2 TRBV2 CASGETPNTGELFF
. . TRBV20-1 CSAPQGGTEQYF
. TRBJ2-3 TRBV20-1 CSARDRTDTRYF
TRBD2 TRBJ2-3 TRBV7-9 CASSGHGTTVTQYF
TRBD2 TRBJ2-3 TRBV7-9 CASTRTSGTDTQYF
. TRBJ2-2 TRBV4-2 CASSPLNWTNTGELFF
TRBD1 TRBJ2-3 TRBV5-1 CASSGGQTTDTQYF
. TRBJ1-4 TRBV5-1 CASSFGPMGAEKLFF
. TRBJ2-7 TRBV20-1 CSARKQEGDEQYF
TRBD2 TRBJ2-1 TRBV3-1 CASSQVPSLRRGEQFF
TRBD2 TRBJ2-3 TRBV7-2 CASSLDPAGGPDTQYF
TRBD2 TRBJ2-1 TRBV6-1 CASAELAVLNEQFF
TRBD2 TRBJ2-5 TRBV7-2 CACSRTSGGYSTQQYF
TRBD1 TRBJ2-5 TRBV15 CATSRGGQGFKETQYF
. TRBJ2-5 TRBV7-9 CASSSTAWETQYF
. TRBJ2-1 TRBV20-1 CSADTGFNEQFF
. TRBJ2-7 TRBV20-1 CSARSLTGTYEEYF